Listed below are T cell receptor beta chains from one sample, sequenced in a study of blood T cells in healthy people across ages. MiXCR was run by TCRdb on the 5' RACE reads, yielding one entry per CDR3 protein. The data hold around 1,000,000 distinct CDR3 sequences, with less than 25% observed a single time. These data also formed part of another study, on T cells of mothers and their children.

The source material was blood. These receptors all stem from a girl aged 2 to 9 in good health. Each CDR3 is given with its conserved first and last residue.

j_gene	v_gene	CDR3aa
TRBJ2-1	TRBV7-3	CASSFGLAASYNEQFF
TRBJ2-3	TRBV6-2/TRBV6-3	CASPEGQRITDTQYF
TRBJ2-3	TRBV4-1	CASSQENGTVVDTQYF
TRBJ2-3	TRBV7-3	CASSFRAGPTDTQYF
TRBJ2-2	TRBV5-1	CASSLEGISGELFF
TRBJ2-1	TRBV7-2	CASSATGYYNEQFF
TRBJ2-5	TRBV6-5	CASIAGGETQYF
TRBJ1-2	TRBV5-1	CASSPDREYGYTF
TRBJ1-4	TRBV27	CASGSWDEKLFF
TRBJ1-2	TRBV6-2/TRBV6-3	CASSEQSYGYTF
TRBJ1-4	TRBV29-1	CSVVRGESGEKLFF
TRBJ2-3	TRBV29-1	CSVPDSVRTDTQYF
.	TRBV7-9	CASSSILAGKEETQYF
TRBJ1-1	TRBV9	CASSVSIGPRGTEAFF
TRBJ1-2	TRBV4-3	CASSHGVTGGGGYTF
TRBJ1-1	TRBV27	CASSLSTTGGWNTEAFF
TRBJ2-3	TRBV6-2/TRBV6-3	CASRSPSGGASDTQYF
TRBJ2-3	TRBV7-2	CASSLGPTDTQYF
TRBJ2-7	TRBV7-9	CASSSGIAYEQYF
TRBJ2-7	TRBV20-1	CSARVPSLSYEQYF
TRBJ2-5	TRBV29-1	CSVARIDGTQYF
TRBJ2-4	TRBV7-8	CASSLELAGGVQYF
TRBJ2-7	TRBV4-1	CASSQESPQGSYEQYF
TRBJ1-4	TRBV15	CATSRDGQNGEKLLF
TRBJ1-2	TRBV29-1	CSVRPLGVAGREHGYTF
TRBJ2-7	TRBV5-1	CASSLDRVEPAYEQYF
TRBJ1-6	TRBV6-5	CASSYSPSGGYNSPLHF
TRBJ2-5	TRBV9	CASSVEARQETQYF
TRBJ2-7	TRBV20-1	CSAIEGEQYF
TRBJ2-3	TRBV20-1	CSASPAGDTDTQYF
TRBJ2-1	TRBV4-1	CASSQGLHPGQGLNEQFF
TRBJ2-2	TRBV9	CASSPEGLAGGLNTGELFF
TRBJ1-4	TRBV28	CAGVGGTDEKLFF
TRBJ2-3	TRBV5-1	CASSRAERMDTQYF
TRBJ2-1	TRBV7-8	CASSLARYNEQFF
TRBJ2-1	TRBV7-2	CASSPRLASNEQFF
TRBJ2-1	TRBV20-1	CSARVVANGGFGVGEQFF
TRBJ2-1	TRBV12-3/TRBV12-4	CASSFGGSGDEQFF
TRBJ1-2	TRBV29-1	CSVAGSGYGYTF
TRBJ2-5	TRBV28	CASSPGLAGASTQYF
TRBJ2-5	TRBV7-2	CASSSDGLTQETQYF
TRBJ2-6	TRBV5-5	CASSLARSSGANVLTF